The rows below give T cell receptor beta chains drawn from one sample of a study of blood T cell repertoires in COVID-19. Only in-frame clones appear in the TCRdb table, and some are missing; sequencing was by immunoSEQ multiplex PCR. The table has about 400,000 clones, approximately 88% seen once. Input material: PBMCs or T cells enriched from blood (not recorded which). Receptor source: a woman aged 40 to 50 with acute COVID-19. Both conserved end residues are part of each CDR3. The D gene is left open where the match is weak. A row's size may be missing; if present it is once, few, many or a size class.

d_gene	len	abundance	v_gene	j_gene	CDR3aa	CDR3nt
NA	17	NA	TRBV10-2	TRBJ1-6	CASSKPTGRVHNSPLHF	TGCGCCAGCAGTAAACCTACAGGGAGGGTACATAATTCACCCCTCCACTTT
TRBD1	14	NA	TRBV5-1	TRBJ1-1	CASNRGGTDTEAFF	TGCGCCAGTAACAGGGGGGGAACGGACACTGAAGCTTTCTTT
TRBD2	18	NA	TRBV4-1	TRBJ2-3	CASSQDRGSGDRTDTQYF	TGCGCCAGCAGCCAAGATCGGGGTAGCGGGGACCGCACAGATACGCAGTATTTT
NA	14	NA	TRBV2	TRBJ2-7	CASSERAGPREQYF	TGTGCCAGCAGTGAAAGGGCAGGGCCGCGAGAGCAGTACTTC
NA	14	once	TRBV5-6	TRBJ1-4	CASSKQATNEKLFF	TGTGCCAGCAGCAAGCAAGCAACTAATGAAAAACTGTTTTTT
NA	14	NA	TRBV7-9	TRBJ2-2	CASRLSRDTGELFF	TGTGCCAGCAGGTTGAGCAGGGACACCGGGGAGCTGTTTTTT
TRBD1	17	NA	TRBV5-1	TRBJ2-7	CASSPRLGQGAPGEQYF	TGCGCCAGCAGCCCCCGCCTGGGACAGGGGGCGCCGGGTGAGCAGTACTTC
NA	14	NA	TRBV19	TRBJ2-7	CASSIESAPYEQYF	TGTGCCAGTAGTATAGAAAGCGCACCCTACGAGCAGTACTTC
NA	14	NA	TRBV19	TRBJ1-3	CASTSQSSGNTIYF	TGTGCCAGTACCTCACAGAGCTCTGGAAACACCATATATTTT
NA	13	once	TRBV15	TRBJ1-2	CATSGGSNYGYTF	TGTGCCACCAGCGGGGGGAGCAACTATGGCTACACCTTC
NA	14	NA	TRBV3-1/TRBV3-2	TRBJ2-1	CASSHRDIYNEQFF	TGTGCCAGCAGCCATCGGGACATATACAATGAGCAGTTCTTC
NA	11	once	TRBV2	TRBJ2-7	CASSARYEQYF	TGTGCCAGCAGTGCTAGGTACGAGCAGTACTTC
NA	20	NA	TRBV4-1	TRBJ2-2	CASSQVSPGHPPINTGELFF	TGCGCCAGCAGCCAAGTCTCCCCGGGACATCCCCCAATTAACACCGGGGAGCTGTTTTTT
NA	13	NA	TRBV14	TRBJ1-6	CASKGVYNSPLHF	TGTGCCAGCAAAGGGGTCTATAATTCACCCCTCCACTTT
TRBD1	16	NA	TRBV6-1	TRBJ1-5	CASSDLDRGSNQPQHF	TGTGCCAGCAGTGACCTCGACAGGGGAAGCAATCAGCCCCAGCATTTT
TRBD2	15	NA	TRBV13	TRBJ2-1	CASSLVGGSYNEQFF	TGTGCCAGCAGCTTAGTCGGGGGGTCCTACAATGAGCAGTTCTTC
TRBD2	17	NA	TRBV11-2	TRBJ2-1	CASSPGTSGIGSGEQFF	TGTGCCAGCAGCCCTGGGACTAGCGGCATAGGCAGCGGTGAGCAGTTCTTC
NA	13	NA	TRBV5-1	TRBJ2-1	CASSLGQGNEQFF	TGCGCCAGCAGCTTGGGCCAGGGGAATGAGCAGTTCTTC
TRBD1	13	NA	TRBV7-8	TRBJ2-7	CASSSDRAGEQYF	TGTGCCAGCAGCTCGGACAGGGCTGGCGAGCAGTACTTC
NA	14	NA	TRBV27	TRBJ2-1	CASSTTVQNNEQFF	TGTGCCAGCAGTACGACGGTACAGAACAATGAGCAGTTCTTC
TRBD1	13	once	TRBV19	TRBJ2-1	CASRRQGSNEQFF	TGTGCCAGTAGGCGACAGGGGAGCAATGAGCAGTTCTTC
NA	13	NA	TRBV27	TRBJ2-2	CASTLRGSGVVFF	TGTGCCAGCACCCTTAGAGGTTCGGGGGTGGTGTTTTTT
TRBD2	15	NA	TRBV7-6	TRBJ2-1	CASSANSGGLNEQFF	TGTGCCAGCAGCGCTAATAGCGGGGGCCTCAATGAGCAGTTCTTC
TRBD1	15	NA	TRBV3-1/TRBV3-2	TRBJ1-2	CASSPPGTDNYGYTF	TGTGCCAGCAGCCCTCCCGGGACAGACAACTATGGCTACACCTTC
TRBD2	15	NA	TRBV24-1	TRBJ2-3	CATSDQSGGEFTQYF	TGTGCCACCAGTGATCAAAGCGGGGGGGAGTTTACGCAGTATTTT
NA	17	NA	TRBV3-1/TRBV3-2	TRBJ2-2	CASSQLTGFANTGELFF	TGTGCCAGCAGCCAATTAACAGGGTTCGCGAACACCGGGGAGCTGTTTTTT
TRBD1	16	NA	TRBV19	TRBJ1-2	CASLLSDRGFFGGYTF	TGTGCCAGTCTACTGTCGGACAGGGGGTTTTTTGGTGGCTACACCTTC
TRBD2	15	NA	TRBV10-3	TRBJ2-2	CAISEGGGNTGELFF	TGTGCCATCAGTGAAGGCGGGGGAAACACCGGGGAGCTGTTTTTT